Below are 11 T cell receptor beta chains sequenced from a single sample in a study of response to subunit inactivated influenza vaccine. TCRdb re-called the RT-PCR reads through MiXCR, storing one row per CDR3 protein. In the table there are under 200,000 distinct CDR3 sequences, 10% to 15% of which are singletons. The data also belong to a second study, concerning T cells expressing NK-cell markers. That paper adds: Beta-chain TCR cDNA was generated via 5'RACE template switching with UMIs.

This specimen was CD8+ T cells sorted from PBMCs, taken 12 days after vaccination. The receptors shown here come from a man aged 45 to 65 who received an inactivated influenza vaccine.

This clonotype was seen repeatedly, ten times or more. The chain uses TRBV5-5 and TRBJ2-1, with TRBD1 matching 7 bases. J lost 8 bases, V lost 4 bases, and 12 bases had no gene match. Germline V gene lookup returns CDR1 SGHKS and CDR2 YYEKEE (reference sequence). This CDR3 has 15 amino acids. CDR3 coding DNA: TGTGCCAGCAGCGGAATGGGGACAGTCGCCCATGAGCAGTTCTTC. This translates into CASSGMGTVAHEQFF.

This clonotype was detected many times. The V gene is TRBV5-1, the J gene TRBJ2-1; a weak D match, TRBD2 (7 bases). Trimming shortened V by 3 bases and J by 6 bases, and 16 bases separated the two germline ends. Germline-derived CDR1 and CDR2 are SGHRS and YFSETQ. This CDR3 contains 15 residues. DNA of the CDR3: TGCGCCAGCAGCTACGTGGTGGGGGGGCTCAATGAGCAGTTCTTC. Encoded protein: CASSYVVGGLNEQFF.

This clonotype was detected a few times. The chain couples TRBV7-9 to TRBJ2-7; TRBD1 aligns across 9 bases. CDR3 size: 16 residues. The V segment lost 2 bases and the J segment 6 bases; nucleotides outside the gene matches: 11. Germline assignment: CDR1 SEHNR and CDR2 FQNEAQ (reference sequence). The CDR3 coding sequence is TGTGCCAGCAGCTTACAATTGGGACAGGGATCCCCCGAGCAGTACTTC. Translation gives CASSLQLGQGSPEQYF.

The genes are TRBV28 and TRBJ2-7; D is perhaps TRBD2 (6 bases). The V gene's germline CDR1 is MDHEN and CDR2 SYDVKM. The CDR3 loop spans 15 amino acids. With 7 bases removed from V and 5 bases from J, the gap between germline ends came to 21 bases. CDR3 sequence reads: CASNPLARANDEQYF. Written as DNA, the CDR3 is TGTGCCAGCAACCCACTAGCTCGAGCCAACGACGAGCAGTACTTC.

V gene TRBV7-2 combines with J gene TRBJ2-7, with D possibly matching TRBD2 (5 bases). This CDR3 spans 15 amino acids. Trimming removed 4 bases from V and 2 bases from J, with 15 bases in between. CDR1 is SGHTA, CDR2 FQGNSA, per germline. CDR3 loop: CASSYRVAPAYEQYF. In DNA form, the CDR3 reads TGTGCCAGCAGCTACCGGGTAGCGCCTGCCTACGAGCAGTACTTC.

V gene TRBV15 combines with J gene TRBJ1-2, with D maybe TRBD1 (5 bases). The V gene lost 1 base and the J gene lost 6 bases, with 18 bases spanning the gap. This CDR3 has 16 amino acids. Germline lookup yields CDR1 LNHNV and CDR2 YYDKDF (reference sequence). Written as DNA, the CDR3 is TGTGCCACCAGCAGAGGAAGAGGGGCGCTTATGAATGGCTACACCTTC. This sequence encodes CATSRGRGALMNGYTF.

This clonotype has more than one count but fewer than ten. Here the CDR3 DNA reads TGTGCCAGCAGCCAATCTTCAGGGGGCCGGGAGACCCAGTACTTC. Its translation: CASSQSSGGRETQYF. The chain carries TRBV3-1 and TRBJ2-5, with TRBD1 identical over 8 bases. Trimming took 2 bases from V and 5 from J; bases not matched to a gene: 7. Germline V gives CDR1 LGHDT, CDR2 YNNKEL (reference sequence). This CDR3 comprises 15 residues.

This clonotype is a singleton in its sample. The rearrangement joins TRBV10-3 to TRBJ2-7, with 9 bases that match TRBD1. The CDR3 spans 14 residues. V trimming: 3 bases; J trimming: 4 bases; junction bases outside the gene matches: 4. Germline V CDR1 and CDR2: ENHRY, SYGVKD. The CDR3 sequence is CAISDRDRAYEQYF. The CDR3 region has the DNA TGTGCCATCAGTGACCGGGACAGGGCTTACGAGCAGTACTTC.

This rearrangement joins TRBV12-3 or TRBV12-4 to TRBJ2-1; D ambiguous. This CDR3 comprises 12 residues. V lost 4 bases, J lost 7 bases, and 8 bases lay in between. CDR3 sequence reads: CASSYRSNEQFF. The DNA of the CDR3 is TGTGCCAGCAGTTATAGATCTAATGAGCAGTTCTTC.

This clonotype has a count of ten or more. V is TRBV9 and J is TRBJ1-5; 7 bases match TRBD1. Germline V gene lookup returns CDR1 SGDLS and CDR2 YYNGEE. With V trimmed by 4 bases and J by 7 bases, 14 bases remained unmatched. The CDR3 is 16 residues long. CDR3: CASSPGAGGVGQPQHF. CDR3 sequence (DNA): TGTGCCAGCAGCCCAGGGGCAGGGGGAGTGGGGCAGCCCCAGCATTTT.

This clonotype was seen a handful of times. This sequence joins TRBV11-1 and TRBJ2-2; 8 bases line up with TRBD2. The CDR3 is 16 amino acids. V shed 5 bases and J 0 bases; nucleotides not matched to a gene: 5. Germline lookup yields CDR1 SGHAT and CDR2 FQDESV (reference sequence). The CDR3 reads CASSPLAGTNTGELFF. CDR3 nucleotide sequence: TGTGCCAGCAGCCCCTTAGCGGGAACGAACACCGGGGAGCTGTTTTTT.